This TCR beta chain was recorded in a study of blood T cell repertoires in COVID-19. Method: immunoSEQ multiplex PCR; TCRdb's copy keeps in-frame clones and lacks some. The sample yields 250,000 or so clones, around 84% seen once. This CDR3 contains 15 residues. V was trimmed by 7 bases and J by 0 bases, leaving 14 bases between them. CDR1 is SNHLY and CDR2 is FYNNEI in the germline V gene. This clone was observed a few times. What was sequenced was peripheral blood. This rearrangement joins TRBV2 to TRBJ2-3; D is ambiguous. The receptor was derived from a woman between 35 and 50 years old who had recovered from COVID-19. Written as DNA, the CDR3 is TGTGCCAGCACTATCTCCCTATCTAGCACAGATACGCAGTATTTT. It translates to CASTISLSSTDTQYF.